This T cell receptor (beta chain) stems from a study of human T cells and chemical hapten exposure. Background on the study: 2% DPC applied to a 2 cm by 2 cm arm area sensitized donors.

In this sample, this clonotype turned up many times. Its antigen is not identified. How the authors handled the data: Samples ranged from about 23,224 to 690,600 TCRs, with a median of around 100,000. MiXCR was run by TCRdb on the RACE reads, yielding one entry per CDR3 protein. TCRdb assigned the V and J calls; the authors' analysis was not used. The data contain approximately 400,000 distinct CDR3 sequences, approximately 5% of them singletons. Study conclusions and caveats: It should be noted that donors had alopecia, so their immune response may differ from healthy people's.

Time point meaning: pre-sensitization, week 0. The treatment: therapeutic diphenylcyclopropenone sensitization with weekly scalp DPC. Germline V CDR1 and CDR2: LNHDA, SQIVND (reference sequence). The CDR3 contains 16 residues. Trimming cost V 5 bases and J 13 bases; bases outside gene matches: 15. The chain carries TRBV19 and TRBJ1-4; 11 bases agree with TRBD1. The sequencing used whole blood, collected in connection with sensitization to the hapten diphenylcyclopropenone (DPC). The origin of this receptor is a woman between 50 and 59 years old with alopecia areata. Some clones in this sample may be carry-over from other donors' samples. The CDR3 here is CASSLTLGTGGGGLFF. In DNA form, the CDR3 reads TGTGCCAGTAGTCTCACCCTCGGGACAGGGGGGGGAGGACTGTTTTTT.